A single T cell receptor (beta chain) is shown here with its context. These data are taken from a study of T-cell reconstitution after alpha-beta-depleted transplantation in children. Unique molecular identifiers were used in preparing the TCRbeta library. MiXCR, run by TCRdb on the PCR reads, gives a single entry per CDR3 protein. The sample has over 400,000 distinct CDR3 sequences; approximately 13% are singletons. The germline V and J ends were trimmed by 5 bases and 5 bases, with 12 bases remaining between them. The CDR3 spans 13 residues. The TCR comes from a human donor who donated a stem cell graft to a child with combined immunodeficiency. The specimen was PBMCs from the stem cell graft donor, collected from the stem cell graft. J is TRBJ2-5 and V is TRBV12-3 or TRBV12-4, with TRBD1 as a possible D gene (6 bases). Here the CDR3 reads CASSPQGIETQYF. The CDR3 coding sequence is TGTGCCAGCAGTCCTCAGGGGATCGAGACCCAGTACTTC.